This TCR beta chain was identified in a study of cytomegalovirus exposure and HLA in healthy donors. Points on this clone: No antigen is known for it.

Regarding the study as a whole: A list of more than 150 TCR beta chains associated with cytomegalovirus was given. V- and J-gene trimming of TCR beta was linked (in a later analysis) to a missense DCLRE1C variant. A later analysis appeared to link common viral pathogens to several of the most significant clusters.

Vbeta (60) and Jbeta (13) primers were used in the PCR. TCRdb's copy holds only in-frame clones and misses some; the assay was immunoSEQ multiplex PCR. The sample carries some 130,000 clones, around three quarters recorded once. Trimming shortened V by 0 bases and J by 3 bases, and 13 bases separated the two germline ends. There are 16 residues in the CDR3. The V gene's germline CDR1 is MGHRA and CDR2 YSYEKL. Each donor's status was that of a healthy bone marrow donor. The chain couples TRBV4-1 to TRBJ2-3; D is undetermined. The receptor comes from a man between 40 and 49 years old in good health and CMV-seronegative. Sequencing used PBMCs. The CDR3 reads CASSQETTQMTDTQYF. Here the CDR3 DNA reads TGCGCCAGCAGCCAAGAAACCACTCAAATGACAGATACGCAGTATTTT.